This T cell receptor (beta chain) was found in a study of blood T cell repertoires in COVID-19. Study-wide background: Some COVID-19 samples were acute and others convalescent; all came from the United States, Italy and Spain.

J lost 3 bases, V lost 4 bases, and 7 bases had no gene match. The V gene's germline CDR1 is MDHEN and CDR2 SYDVKM. The CDR3 has 15 amino acids. Data came from immunoSEQ multiplex PCR; TCRdb stores just in-frame clones and leaves some out. The sample consists of about 280,000 clones, around 86% of them appearing once. Sequenced material: peripheral blood. The chain joins TRBV28 to TRBJ1-2, with 8 bases fitting TRBD1. The clonotype originates from a middle-aged woman who had recovered from COVID-19. CDR3 nucleotide sequence: TGTGCCAGCAGTTCGACAGGACAGGGCGACTATGGCTACACCTTC. Protein sequence: CASSSTGQGDYGYTF.